The next 13 T cell receptor beta chains were all read from a single sample in a study of blood T cells in healthy people across ages. Alongside a J-beta primer mix, a sample-barcoded 5' primer served in a second PCR lasting roughly 7 to 12 cycles. TCRdb redid the calling of the 5' RACE reads with MiXCR, one entry per CDR3 protein. This sample carries about 1.6 million distinct CDR3 sequences, 30% to 35% of them seen once, and the ten largest clones take about 11%. Specimen: blood. These receptors were obtained from a woman aged 25 to 39 in good health.

This clonotype was seen only a few times. This chain connects TRBV2 to TRBJ1-2; TRBD1 might be the D (5 bases). The CDR3 contains 15 residues. Deletions cut 3 bases from V and 1 base from J, with 12 bases between. In germline, CDR1 is SNHLY, CDR2 FYNNEI. The CDR3 DNA reads TGTGCCAGCAGTGAGGGGGGTGGGGGTAACTATGGCTACACCTTC. Translated: CASSEGGGGNYGYTF.

This clonotype was recorded once. The chain links TRBV18 to TRBJ1-1; D might be TRBD1 (6 bases). Per the germline V gene, CDR1 is KGHSH and CDR2 is LQKENI. V gave up 3 bases and J gave up 8 bases, with 10 bases separating them. The CDR3 runs to 12 residues. CDR3 loop: CASSPDRKEAFF. CDR3 nucleotide sequence: TGTGCCAGCTCACCGGACAGAAAAGAAGCTTTCTTT.

Comment on this clonotype: No conserved phenylalanine or tryptophan ends this CDR3, so it is likely a read error. This chain uses TRBV20-1 with TRBJ2-7; 9 bases agree with TRBD1. CDR3 length: 14 residues. CDR1 is DFQATT and CDR2 is SNEGSKA in the germline V gene (reference sequence). The trim removed 6 bases at V and 6 bases at J, leaving 12 bases unmatched. The CDR3 bases are TGCAGTGCAATCGCCGGGACAGGGCCGGCCGAGCAGTACTGC. Protein: CSAIAGTGPAEQYC.

In DNA, the CDR3 is TGTGCCAGCAGGCCCCGTGAGGTATACACTGAAGCTTTCTTT. Its protein is CASRPREVYTEAFF. V and J are TRBV2 and TRBJ1-1; D is ambiguous. This CDR3 is 14 amino acids long. Germline V gene data show CDR1 as SNHLY and CDR2 as FYNNEI. V lost 6 bases, J lost 3 bases, and 14 bases lay in between.

The chain's CDR3 is CASSSLLDNEQFF. DNA of the CDR3: TGTGCCAGCAGTTCCCTCTTGGACAATGAGCAGTTCTTC. The J gene is TRBJ2-1, the V gene TRBV6-6, with D unclear. Germline V gene sequence: CDR1 MNHNY, CDR2 SVGAGI (reference sequence). Trimming took off 4 bases at V and 5 bases at J, with 9 bases between the two ends. The CDR3 is made up of 13 amino acids.

In this sample, this clonotype turned up a few times. The chain joins TRBV3-1 to TRBJ1-2; 9 bases agree with TRBD1. The CDR3 totals 17 residues. Trimming took 0 bases from V and 1 from J; bases not matched to a gene: 6. Germline lookup yields CDR1 LGHDT and CDR2 YNNKEL (reference sequence). CDR3 nucleotides: TGTGCCAGCAGCCAAGACCCCGGGACAGGGATTAACTATGGCTACACCTTC. It specifies CASSQDPGTGINYGYTF.

This clonotype was detected only a few times. The chain links TRBV20-1 to TRBJ2-5; weak D call: TRBD1 (6 bases). CDR1 is DFQATT, CDR2 SNEGSKA, per germline (reference sequence). Trimming removed 2 bases at V and 2 bases at J, with 12 bases between. The CDR3 runs 14 residues. CDR3 bases: TGCAGTGCTAGATCCCTGGGGGCACAAGAGACCCAGTACTTC. The encoded protein is CSARSLGAQETQYF.

This clonotype has a handful of counts. The CDR3 region is CASSLNPPGGGTYNEQFF. DNA for the CDR3: TGTGCCAGCAGCTTAAACCCCCCCGGCGGAGGGACATACAATGAGCAGTTCTTC. This chain links TRBV7-2 with TRBJ2-1; either TRBD1 or TRBD2 may fit D (6 bases each). Trimming cost V 2 bases and J 4 bases, with 21 bases left between them. Germline CDR1 reads SGHTA; CDR2 reads FQGNSA. This CDR3 comprises 18 residues.

The chain combines TRBV5-8 with TRBJ2-7; TRBD2 aligns across 8 bases. Germline V gene lookup returns CDR1 SGHTS and CDR2 YDEGEE. V lost 1 base to trimming and J lost 0 bases; unmatched junction nucleotides: 6. The CDR3 runs to 16 residues. The CDR3, as DNA: TGTGCCAGCAGCTTGTCCGCGGGAGGACCCTCCTACGAGCAGTACTTC. Its protein product is CASSLSAGGPSYEQYF.

The gene calls are TRBV11-2 and TRBJ2-4, with D hard to call. The DNA end is more similar to TRBJ2-7, so the J call may be wrong. Germline V gives CDR1 SGHAT, CDR2 FQNNGV. The CDR3 sequence is 15 residues long. CDR3 sequence reads: CASSLSLRAVYEQYF. CDR3 coding DNA: TGTGCCAGCAGCCTCTCACTGCGCGCCGTATACGAGCAGTACTTC.

CDR3 residues: CAWKPADSGLYEQYF. The CDR3 DNA reads as TGTGCCTGGAAGCCGGCGGACTCGGGTCTCTACGAGCAGTACTTC. This chain connects TRBV30 to TRBJ2-7; D possibly corresponds to TRBD2 (5 bases). Germline lookup yields CDR1 GTSNPN and CDR2 SVGIG (reference sequence). The ends were cut back, 4 bases at V and 3 bases at J, with 19 bases in the middle. This CDR3 region has 15 residues. Full variable domain (outside the CDR3, taken from reference TRBV30 and TRBJ2-7): SQTIHQWPATLVQPVGSPLSLECTVEGTSNPNLYWYRQAAGRGLQLLFYSVGIGQISSEVPQNLSASRPQDRQFILSSKKLLLSDSGFYLCAWKPADSGLYEQYFGPGTRLTVT.

Of note for this clonotype: The conserved phenylalanine or tryptophan normally closing the CDR3 is absent here, so this likely arose from a read error. The V gene is TRBV20-1, the J gene TRBJ2-4; 10 bases agree with TRBD2. The DNA matches TRBJ2-7 better at its end, which makes the J call doubtful. Germline CDR1 and CDR2: DFQATT and SNEGSKA (reference sequence). This CDR3 spans 16 amino acids. CDR3 region: CSARTVLAGYDYEQYC. In DNA form, the CDR3 reads TGCAGTGCTAGAACAGTACTAGCGGGGTATGATTACGAGCAGTACTGC.

This clonotype showed up just a few times. J is TRBJ1-2 and V is TRBV10-2, with TRBD1 matching 11 bases. Germline CDR1 reads WSHSY; CDR2 reads SAAADI. The CDR3 covers 16 residues. With 6 bases clipped from V and 2 bases from J, the junction kept 8 bases outside the gene matches. The CDR3 loop is CASSPTGTGGNYGYTF. CDR3 bases: TGCGCCAGCAGCCCTACCGGGACAGGGGGGAACTATGGCTACACCTTC.